The 16 T cell receptor beta chains in this list originate from one sample, sequenced in a study of identical twins. MiXCR, run by TCRdb on the 5' RACE reads, gives a single entry per CDR3 protein. Among 1.5 million to 2 million distinct CDR3 sequences listed, about 32% were seen once. Sequenced sample: cord blood. These TCRs come from a newborn girl in good health.

V is TRBV28 and J is TRBJ2-5; a possible D gene is TRBD2 (7 bases). The V gene lost 1 base and the J gene lost 11 bases, with 26 bases spanning the gap. The CDR3 has 17 residues. Germline V CDR1 and CDR2: MDHEN, SYDVKM. CDR3 nucleotide sequence: TGTGCCAGCAGTTTATCCCTACTAGTTAGGGGGGGTAATGAGCAGTACTTC. It is translated as CASSLSLLVRGGNEQYF. Filled out from reference TRBV28 and TRBJ2-5, the complete variable domain reads DVKVTQSSRYLVKRTGEKVFLECVQDMDHENMFWYRQDPGLGLRLIYFSYDVKMKEKGDIPEGYSVSREKKERFSLILESASTNQTSMYLCASSLSLLVRGGNEQYFGPGTRLLVL.

Only a few counts were recorded for this clonotype. This chain links TRBV4-2 with TRBJ2-3, with TRBD2 as a possible D gene (5 bases). The CDR3 runs 17 residues. V was clipped by 2 bases and J by 2 bases, with 17 bases between them. The germline V gene has CDR1 LGHNA and CDR2 YNFKEQ. The CDR3 loop reads CASSQRSSNVLTDTQYF. CDR3 nucleotides: TGTGCCAGCAGCCAAAGATCTAGCAACGTACTCACAGATACGCAGTATTTT.

The sample holds a few counts of this clonotype. The chain is built from TRBV11-2 and TRBJ1-2; a weak D match, TRBD1 (5 bases). This CDR3 has 15 residues. The V and J ends lost 1 base and 0 bases respectively, with 9 bases between them. Germline V lookup: CDR1 SGHAT, CDR2 FQNNGV. The CDR3 region is CASSLGSRANYGYTF. In DNA, the CDR3 is TGTGCCAGCAGCTTAGGGTCCAGGGCTAACTATGGCTACACCTTC. Combining the CDR3 with reference TRBV11-2 and TRBJ1-2 gives the whole variable domain EAGVAQSPRYKIIEKRQSVAFWCNPISGHATLYWYQQILGQGPKLLIQFQNNGVVDDSQLPKDRFSAERLKGVDSTLKIQPAKLEDSAVYLCASSLGSRANYGYTFGSGTRLTVV.

This clonotype was counted a few times. This chain uses TRBV10-3 with TRBJ1-1; 7 positions agree with TRBD1. Germline V gene sequence: CDR1 ENHRY, CDR2 SYGVKD. Unmatched junction bases numbered 11, after V lost 10 bases and J lost 0 bases. This CDR3 has 15 amino acids. CDR3 DNA sequence: TGTGCCACTCAACGACAGGGAATAATGAACACTGAAGCTTTCTTT. Amino acid sequence: CATQRQGIMNTEAFF.

The CDR3 loop is CASSLARTIYGYTF. CDR3 bases: TGTGCCAGCAGCTTAGCGCGGACGATCTATGGCTACACCTTC. The chain couples TRBV7-2 to TRBJ1-2; unclear D gene. From germline, CDR1 is SGHTA and CDR2 FQGNSA. This CDR3 comprises 14 residues. V gave up 0 bases and J gave up 4 bases, with 9 bases separating them.

This clonotype has only a few counts. The chain joins TRBV27 to TRBJ2-1, with D possibly matching TRBD2 (5 bases). The CDR3 runs to 13 residues. Between the trimmed V and J ends, which lost 5 bases and 5 bases, there was a span of 10 bases. Per the germline V gene, CDR1 is MNHEY and CDR2 is SMNVEV (reference sequence). The CDR3 nucleotides are TGTGCCAGCAGTCCAGAGCGGAACAATGAGCAGTTCTTC. Amino acid sequence: CASSPERNNEQFF.

This CDR3 is CASSQEEVRGQYF. The CDR3, as DNA: TGTGCCAGCAGCCAAGAGGAGGTTAGAGGGCAGTACTTC. This rearrangement joins TRBV3-1 to TRBJ2-5; possible D gene TRBD2, 5 bases. Trimming took 0 bases from V and 11 from J, leaving 13 bases between them. CDR3 length equals 13 residues. Germline V gives CDR1 LGHDT, CDR2 YNNKEL (reference sequence).

The chain is built from TRBV5-4 and TRBJ2-4; TRBD2 is a possible D gene (6 bases). From germline, CDR1 is SGHNT and CDR2 YYREEE (reference sequence). CDR3 length: 17 amino acids. V was trimmed by 1 base and J by 0 bases, leaving 14 bases between them. The CDR3 coding sequence is TGTGCCAGCAGCTTGCTGCCCGGGGGACGAGCCAAAAACATTCAGTACTTC. As protein: CASSLLPGGRAKNIQYF.

This chain links TRBV10-2 with TRBJ1-5; 10 bases are shared with TRBD1. V shed 6 bases and J 6 bases; nucleotides not matched to a gene: 2. This CDR3 region has 13 residues. In germline, CDR1 is WSHSY, CDR2 SAAADI. The CDR3 DNA sequence: TGCGCCAGCAGGGACAGGGGGACTCAGCCCCAGCATTTT. This translates into CASRDRGTQPQHF.

The chain has TRBV20-1 and TRBJ2-3; 11 bases map to TRBD2. Germline assignment: CDR1 DFQATT and CDR2 SNEGSKA (reference sequence). This CDR3 contains 15 residues. With 3 bases clipped from V and 6 bases from J, the junction kept 8 bases outside the gene matches. The CDR3 DNA is TGCAGTGCTAGCCCCACTAGCGGGAGAAGGGATACGCAGTATTTT. It is translated as CSASPTSGRRDTQYF.

V gene TRBV27 combines with J gene TRBJ1-6; D is unresolved. This CDR3 is 14 amino acids long. Between the trimmed V and J ends, which lost 4 bases and 5 bases, there was a span of 9 bases. Germline V CDR1 and CDR2: MNHEY, SMNVEV (reference sequence). The CDR3 bases are TGTGCCAGCAGTTGGGAGGGTAATAATTCACCCCTCCACTTT. It yields the protein CASSWEGNNSPLHF.

This sequence joins TRBV20-1 and TRBJ2-5; 7 bases line up with TRBD2. CDR3 length equals 14 residues. V dropped 0 bases and J dropped 11; count of bases not matched to a gene: 12. CDR1 DFQATT and CDR2 SNEGSKA come from the germline V gene (reference sequence). This chain's CDR3 is CSAREGTTDNEQYF. The DNA of the CDR3 is TGCAGTGCTAGAGAAGGGACTACCGACAATGAGCAGTACTTC.

A remark on this clonotype: A junction boundary mismatches the germline segment, possibly from a read error. The chain has TRBV28 and TRBJ1-2; D gene unclear. CDR1 MDHEN and CDR2 SYDVKM come from the germline V gene. The CDR3 length is 13 residues. As DNA, the CDR3 is TGTGCCGGCAGACCTGGGCAGCATTATGGCTACACCTTC. It is translated as CAGRPGQHYGYTF.

In this sample, this clonotype turned up a few times. This sequence joins TRBV15 and TRBJ2-1; D might be TRBD2 (6 bases). Trimming removed 0 bases from V and 4 bases from J, with 10 bases in between. The CDR3 contains 15 residues. The germline CDR1 and CDR2 sequences are LNHNV and YYDKDF (reference sequence). The CDR3 is CATSRDGGVYNEQFF. In DNA form, the CDR3 reads TGTGCCACCAGCAGAGATGGCGGGGTATACAATGAGCAGTTCTTC.

This clonotype was counted a few times. This chain connects TRBV6-6 to TRBJ2-4, with D unclear. Germline CDR1 reads MNHNY; CDR2 reads SVGAGI (reference sequence). This CDR3 has 14 residues. Trimming shortened V by 8 bases and J by 1 base, and 12 bases separated the two germline ends. The CDR3 bases are TGTGCCAGCGGGAACAGACTCGCCAAAAACATTCAGTACTTC. It translates to CASGNRLAKNIQYF.

This clonotype was recorded at least ten times. J is TRBJ2-5 and V is TRBV4-2; 12 bases fit TRBD2. The germline gives CDR1 LGHNA, CDR2 YNFKEQ. This CDR3 has 16 residues. V lost 1 base to trimming and J lost 2 bases; unmatched junction nucleotides: 2. CDR3 region: CASSQVGLAGQETQYF. CDR3 bases: TGTGCCAGCAGCCAAGTCGGACTAGCGGGACAAGAGACCCAGTACTTC.